The present entry profiles one T cell receptor (beta chain) with its context. These data originate in a study of blood T cell repertoires in COVID-19. The table came from immunoSEQ multiplex PCR; TCRdb's copy has only in-frame clones and leaves some out. The data hold fewer than 300,000 clones, with 70% to 85% observed a single time. Sequencing was done on a sample of peripheral blood. This TCR was sampled from a woman of 80 years or more with acute or convalescent COVID-19.

As DNA, the CDR3 is TGTGCCATCAGTGAGTATGCGGGGGCCTACGGGGAGCAGTTCTTC. This sequence encodes CAISEYAGAYGEQFF. This chain uses TRBV10-3 with TRBJ2-1, with a possible D match to TRBD2 (7 bases). The V gene lost 1 base and the J gene lost 10 bases, with 17 bases spanning the gap. CDR1 and CDR2 from the germline V gene are ENHRY and SYGVKD. The CDR3 loop spans 15 amino acids.